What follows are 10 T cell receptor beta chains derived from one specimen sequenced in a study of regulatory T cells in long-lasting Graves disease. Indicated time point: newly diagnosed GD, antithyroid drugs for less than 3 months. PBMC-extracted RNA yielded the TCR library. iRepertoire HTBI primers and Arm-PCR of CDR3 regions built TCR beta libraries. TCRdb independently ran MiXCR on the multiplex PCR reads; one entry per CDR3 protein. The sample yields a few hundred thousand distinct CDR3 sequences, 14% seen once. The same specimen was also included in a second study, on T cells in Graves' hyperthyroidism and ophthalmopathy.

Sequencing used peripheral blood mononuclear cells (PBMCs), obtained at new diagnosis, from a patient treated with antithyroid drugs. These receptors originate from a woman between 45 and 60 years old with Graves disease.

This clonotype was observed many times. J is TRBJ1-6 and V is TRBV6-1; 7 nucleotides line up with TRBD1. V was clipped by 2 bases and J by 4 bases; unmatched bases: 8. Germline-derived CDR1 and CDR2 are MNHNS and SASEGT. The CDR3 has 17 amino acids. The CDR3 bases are TGTGCCAGCAGTGAATCAGGGGGAGGCAGTTATAATTCACCCCTCCACTTT. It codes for CASSESGGGSYNSPLHF.

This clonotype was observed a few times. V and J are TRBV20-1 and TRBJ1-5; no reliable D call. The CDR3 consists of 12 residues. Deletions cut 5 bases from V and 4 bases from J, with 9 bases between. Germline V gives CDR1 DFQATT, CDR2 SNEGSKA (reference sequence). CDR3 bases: TGCAGTGCTCGGACTCAGAATCAGCCCCAGCATTTT. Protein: CSARTQNQPQHF.

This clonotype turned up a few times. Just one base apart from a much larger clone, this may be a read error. In DNA form, the CDR3 reads TGTGCCAGCAGTTCGAGCACCTACATCAGGGTGAACACAGATACGCAGTATTTT. Translation: CASSSSTYIRVNTDTQYF. This chain uses TRBV28 with TRBJ2-3, with a weak D call TRBD1 (5 bases). Per germline, CDR1 MDHEN and CDR2 SYDVKM. The CDR3 length is 18 residues. Trimming cost V 4 bases and J 2 bases, with 22 bases left between them.

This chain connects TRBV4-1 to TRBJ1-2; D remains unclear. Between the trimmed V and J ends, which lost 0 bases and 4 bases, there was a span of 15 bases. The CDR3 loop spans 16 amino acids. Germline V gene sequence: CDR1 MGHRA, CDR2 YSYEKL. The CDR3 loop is CASSQDIANLFYGYTF. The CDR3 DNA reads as TGCGCCAGCAGCCAAGATATTGCCAATCTATTCTATGGCTACACCTTC.

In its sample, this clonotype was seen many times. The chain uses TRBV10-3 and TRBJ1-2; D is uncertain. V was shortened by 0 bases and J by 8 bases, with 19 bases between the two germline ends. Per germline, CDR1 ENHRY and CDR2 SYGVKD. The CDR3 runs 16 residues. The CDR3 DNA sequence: TGTGCCATCAGTGAGTCGACGACTGCCTCCCGTTACGGCTACACCTTC. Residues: CAISESTTASRYGYTF.

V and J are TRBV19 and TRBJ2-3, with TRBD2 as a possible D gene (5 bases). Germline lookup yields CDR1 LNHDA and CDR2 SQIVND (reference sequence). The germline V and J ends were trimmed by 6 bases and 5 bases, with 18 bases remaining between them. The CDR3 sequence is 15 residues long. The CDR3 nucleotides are TGTGCCAGTAGCCCGTCGGTGCAGGCGGGAGATACGCAGTATTTT. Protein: CASSPSVQAGDTQYF.

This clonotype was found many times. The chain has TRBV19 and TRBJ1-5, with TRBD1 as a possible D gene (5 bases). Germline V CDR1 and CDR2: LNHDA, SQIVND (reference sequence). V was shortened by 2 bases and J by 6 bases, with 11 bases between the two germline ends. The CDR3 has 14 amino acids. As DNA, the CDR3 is TGTGCCAGTAGTATACGGGCGGGACCTCAGCCCCAGCATTTT. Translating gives CASSIRAGPQPQHF.

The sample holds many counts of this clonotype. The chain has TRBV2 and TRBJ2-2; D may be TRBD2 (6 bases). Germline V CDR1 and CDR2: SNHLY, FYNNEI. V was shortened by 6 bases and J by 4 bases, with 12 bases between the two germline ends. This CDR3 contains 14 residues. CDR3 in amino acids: CASSPRESTGELFF. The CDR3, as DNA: TGTGCCAGCAGCCCTCGGGAGAGCACCGGGGAGCTGTTTTTT.

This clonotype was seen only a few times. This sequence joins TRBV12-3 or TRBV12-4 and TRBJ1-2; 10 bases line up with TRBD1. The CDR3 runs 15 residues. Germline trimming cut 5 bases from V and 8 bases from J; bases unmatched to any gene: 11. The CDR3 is CASSPLTGGAMGYTF. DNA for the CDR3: TGTGCCAGCAGTCCCCTGACAGGGGGCGCTATGGGCTACACCTTC.

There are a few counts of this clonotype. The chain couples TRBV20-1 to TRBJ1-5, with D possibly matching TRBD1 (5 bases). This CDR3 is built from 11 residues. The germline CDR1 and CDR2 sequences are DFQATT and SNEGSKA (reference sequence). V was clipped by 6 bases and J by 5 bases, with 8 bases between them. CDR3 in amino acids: CSAGHDQPQHF. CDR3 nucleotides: TGCAGTGCCGGACATGATCAGCCCCAGCATTTT.